What follows are 26 T cell receptor beta chains derived from one specimen sequenced in a study of regulatory T cells in long-lasting Graves disease. Time point here: persistent/refractory GD, antithyroid drugs over 5 years with positive TRAb. RNA isolated from PBMCs was used to make the TCR library. To make TCR beta libraries, researchers used iRepertoire HTBI primers and Arm-PCR of CDR3 regions. Each CDR3 protein gets one entry after TCRdb re-called the multiplex PCR reads with MiXCR. There are approximately 380,000 distinct CDR3 sequences in the sample; under 25% occur only once, and less than 25% lies in the top ten. Sequenced here: peripheral blood mononuclear cells (PBMCs), sampled when the disease was refractory, from a patient treated with antithyroid drugs. The receptors here all came from a female donor with Graves disease.

V usage is TRBV7-2 and J usage is TRBJ2-7, with 13 bases matching TRBD2. J was trimmed by 5 bases and V by 1 base; bases with no gene match: 5. The germline V gene has CDR1 SGHTA and CDR2 FQGNSA. CDR3 length: 16 residues. The CDR3 is CASSLDGTSGINEQYF. As DNA, the CDR3 is TGTGCCAGCAGCTTAGATGGGACTAGCGGGATAAACGAGCAGTACTTC.

The table lists this clonotype with a few counts. J is TRBJ2-2 and V is TRBV29-1, with D perhaps TRBD1 (5 bases). CDR1 is SQVTM, CDR2 ANQGSEA, per germline. V was clipped by 4 bases and J by 8 bases, with 11 bases between them. The CDR3 is 12 amino acids. The CDR3 bases are TGCAGCGTTGGAACAGGTCCTGGGGAGCTGTTTTTT. Its translation is CSVGTGPGELFF.

The table lists this clonotype with many counts. The V and J genes are TRBV20-1 and TRBJ2-5, with D possibly matching TRBD1 (6 bases). Germline-derived CDR1 and CDR2 are DFQATT and SNEGSKA (reference sequence). This CDR3 has 16 residues. V was pared by 4 bases and J by 5 bases, with 23 bases between. The CDR3 DNA follows: TGCAGTGCTAAAACCTACACAGGGCTTGGGTGGGAGACCCAGTACTTC. As protein: CSAKTYTGLGWETQYF.

J is TRBJ2-4 and V is TRBV7-9; 13 positions agree with TRBD2. Germline loops: CDR1 SEHNR, CDR2 FQNEAQ (reference sequence). The CDR3 is 16 residues long. The V and J ends lost 5 bases and 8 bases, in that order; junction bases with no gene match: 9. Here the CDR3 reads CASSRGTSGITDIQYF. CDR3 nucleotide sequence: TGTGCCAGCAGCCGGGGGACTAGCGGGATTACGGACATTCAGTACTTC.

This clonotype was seen repeatedly, ten times or more. V gene TRBV30 combines with J gene TRBJ1-4; TRBD1 is a possible D gene (6 bases). CDR3 length: 15 amino acids. CDR1 and CDR2 from the germline V gene are GTSNPN and SVGIG (reference sequence). V was clipped by 5 bases and J by 5 bases, with 18 bases between them. The CDR3 is CAWSGRGRGNEKLFF. The DNA for the CDR3 is TGTGCCTGGTCCGGGCGAGGCAGGGGAAATGAAAAACTGTTTTTT. Complete variable domain (other parts from reference TRBV30 and TRBJ1-4): SQTIHQWPATLVQPVGSPLSLECTVEGTSNPNLYWYRQAAGRGLQLLFYSVGIGQISSEVPQNLSASRPQDRQFILSSKKLLLSDSGFYLCAWSGRGRGNEKLFFGSGTQLSVL.

At least ten counts were recorded for this clonotype. The V gene is TRBV6-2 or TRBV6-3, the J gene TRBJ2-5; TRBD2 might be the D (5 bases). This CDR3 comprises 14 residues. V was pared by 3 bases and J by 8 bases, with 16 bases between. The germline gives CDR1 MNHEY, CDR2 SVGEGT. The chain's CDR3 is CASSYDAGPGTQYF. The CDR3 region has the DNA TGTGCCAGCAGTTATGACGCGGGTCCGGGAACCCAGTACTTC.

In its sample, this clonotype was seen many times. The V gene is TRBV28, the J gene TRBJ1-5, with D perhaps matching TRBD1 (5 bases). Germline V lookup: CDR1 MDHEN, CDR2 SYDVKM. V was cut by 4 bases and J by 1 base, with 8 bases left in between. CDR3 length: 14 residues. In DNA form, the CDR3 reads TGTGCCAGCAGTTCTTCAGGGAGCAATCAGCCCCAGCATTTT. As protein: CASSSSGSNQPQHF.

The table lists this clonotype with a few counts. The V call is TRBV7-2, the J call TRBJ2-7; no firm D call. The CDR3 has 13 amino acids. Per the germline V gene, CDR1 is SGHTA and CDR2 is FQGNSA. V gave up 2 bases and J gave up 5 bases, with 10 bases separating them. CDR3 sequence (DNA): TGTGCCAGCAGCTTATTAGCTAGTCACGAGCAGTACTTC. This encodes CASSLLASHEQYF.

The V gene is TRBV5-5, the J gene TRBJ1-4; possible D gene TRBD1, 5 bases. The V and J ends lost 0 bases and 7 bases respectively, with 13 bases between them. This CDR3 is built from 15 residues. From germline, CDR1 is SGHKS and CDR2 YYEKEE (reference sequence). The CDR3 DNA reads TGTGCCAGCAGCTTGGCCGAGGGGTGGTCTGAAAAACTGTTTTTT. It encodes CASSLAEGWSEKLFF.

This clonotype was seen ten or more times. The chain carries TRBV12-3 or TRBV12-4 and TRBJ1-2, with TRBD1 matching over 7 bases. J gave up 4 bases and V 1 base, and 0 bases lay outside the gene matches. The CDR3 contains 13 residues. The CDR3 sequence: CASSLEGAYGYTF. The DNA for the CDR3 is TGTGCCAGCAGTTTAGAGGGGGCCTATGGCTACACCTTC.

This clonotype was counted ten times or more. The V call is TRBV18, the J call TRBJ1-4; D remains unclear. Germline V gene lookup returns CDR1 KGHSH and CDR2 LQKENI. Trimming cost V 5 bases and J 2 bases, with 12 bases left between them. This CDR3 region has 15 residues. The CDR3 region is CASSMSGETNEKLFF. The CDR3 DNA sequence: TGTGCCAGCTCAATGTCCGGAGAGACTAATGAAAAACTGTTTTTT.

The table lists this clonotype with a few counts. The genes are TRBV29-1 and TRBJ2-7; 8 positions match TRBD2. Germline V CDR1 and CDR2: SQVTM, ANQGSEA. This CDR3 has 11 residues. V lost 4 bases to trimming and J lost 5 bases; unmatched junction nucleotides: 1. CDR3 nucleotide sequence: TGCAGCGTTGGTAGCGGGAACGAGCAGTACTTC. This translates into CSVGSGNEQYF.

This clonotype was counted between two and nine times. One base away lies a much larger clone, so this may be a sequencing read error. The J gene is TRBJ1-2, the V gene TRBV27, with D perhaps matching TRBD1 (5 bases). CDR1 MNHEY and CDR2 SMNVEV come from the germline V gene (reference sequence). V lost 7 bases and J lost 4, with 7 bases in between. This CDR3 spans 11 amino acids. DNA for the CDR3: TGTGCCAGCATAGACAGCTATGGCTACACCTTC. Translating it yields CASIDSYGYTF.

There are a few counts of this clonotype. The gene calls are TRBV12-3 or TRBV12-4 and TRBJ2-3; 9 positions agree with TRBD1. This CDR3 has 14 amino acids. V dropped 6 bases and J dropped 7; count of bases not matched to a gene: 8. CDR3 DNA sequence: TGTGCCAGCAGCCCTGGGACAGGGACGCATACGCAGTATTTT. It is translated as CASSPGTGTHTQYF.

This clonotype was picked up many times. The chain couples TRBV6-1 to TRBJ2-7; no definite D call. Germline CDR1 is MNHNS and CDR2 is SASEGT. The V end lost 6 bases, the J end lost 4 bases, and 16 bases lay between the germline ends. The CDR3 totals 14 residues. This chain's CDR3 is CASSPLGSDYEQYF. CDR3 coding DNA: TGTGCCAGCAGCCCCCTCGGGTCGGATTACGAGCAGTACTTC.

This clonotype occurred many times. The chain employs TRBV7-3 and TRBJ2-5, with 8 nucleotides matching TRBD1. CDR3 length: 16 residues. The junction had 13 bases not matched to a gene; V was cut back by 5 bases and J by 5 bases. CDR1 is SGHTA, CDR2 FQGTGA, per germline. In DNA form, the CDR3 reads TGTGCCAGCAGCCCCCTGGCCGGACAGGGTTTTGAGACCCAGTACTTC. Protein product: CASSPLAGQGFETQYF.

This clonotype occurred many times. The rearrangement links TRBV2 to TRBJ2-5, with a possible D match to TRBD2 (6 bases). V dropped 5 bases and J dropped 2 bases, with 9 bases sitting between them. This CDR3 comprises 13 residues. Germline V lookup: CDR1 SNHLY, CDR2 FYNNEI. The CDR3 DNA follows: TGTGCCAGCAGTCGGGAGATACAAGAGACCCAGTACTTC. This encodes CASSREIQETQYF.

This clonotype was recorded at least ten times. The rearrangement uses TRBV3-1 and TRBJ1-2; D is unclear. Germline CDR1 LGHDT, CDR2 YNNKEL (reference sequence). Trimming took off 3 bases at V and 8 bases at J, with 16 bases between the two ends. The CDR3 extends over 14 amino acids. The CDR3 DNA is TGTGCCAGCAGCCAGGCTTCCGGGAGCAGAGGCTACACCTTC. Its translation: CASSQASGSRGYTF.

This clonotype was detected only a few times. V is TRBV20-1 and J is TRBJ2-7; 7 bases line up with TRBD1. Germline loops: CDR1 DFQATT, CDR2 SNEGSKA (reference sequence). Losses at the gene ends were 1 base for V and 5 bases for J; bases not matched to a gene: 8. The CDR3 is 14 amino acids. The CDR3 nucleotides are TGCAGTGCTAGAGCCCTGACAGGGAAAAACGAGCAGTACTTC. Translation: CSARALTGKNEQYF.

About this clonotype itself: The germline gene is not matched at one end of the junction; a read error may be the cause. The chain couples TRBV6-1 to TRBJ2-4; D possibly corresponds to TRBD2 (9 bases). CDR1 is MNHNS, CDR2 SASEGT, per germline. The CDR3 has 16 residues. In DNA, the CDR3 is TGTGCCAGCAGCCCTACAGGGGGACTAGCCAGAAACATTCAGTACTTC. Amino acid sequence: CASSPTGGLARNIQYF.

The chain couples TRBV6-2 or TRBV6-3 to TRBJ2-7; D might be TRBD1 or TRBD2, each matching 7 bases. Deletions cut 7 bases from V and 5 bases from J, with 18 bases between. Germline V lookup: CDR1 MNHEY, CDR2 SVGEGT. This CDR3 is 14 amino acids long. The CDR3 is CASTKGGTEDEQYF. The CDR3 bases are TGTGCCAGCACCAAGGGGGGGACAGAGGACGAGCAGTACTTC.

V gene TRBV20-1 combines with J gene TRBJ1-3, with a tentative D call TRBD1 (5 bases). Looked up from germline, CDR1 is DFQATT and CDR2 is SNEGSKA (reference sequence). This CDR3 spans 13 amino acids. V lost 6 bases, J lost 5 bases, and 14 bases lay in between. The CDR3 region is CSATTGLRNTIYF. The CDR3 DNA reads TGCAGTGCGACCACAGGTTTAAGAAACACCATATATTTT.

This clonotype was observed at least ten times. The chain employs TRBV11-2 and TRBJ2-7; tentatively, D is TRBD1 (6 bases). The V end lost 4 bases, the J end lost 4 bases, and 17 bases lay between the germline ends. The V gene's germline CDR1 is SGHAT and CDR2 FQNNGV. This CDR3 is 15 amino acids long. The CDR3 DNA reads as TGTGCCAGCAGCTCTAGGCCGGACAGTGGGTACGAGCAGTACTTC. Translated, it gives CASSSRPDSGYEQYF. Supplemented by reference TRBV11-2 and TRBJ2-7, the full variable domain reads EAGVAQSPRYKIIEKRQSVAFWCNPISGHATLYWYQQILGQGPKLLIQFQNNGVVDDSQLPKDRFSAERLKGVDSTLKIQPAKLEDSAVYLCASSSRPDSGYEQYFGPGTRLTVT.

This clonotype has just one count. The rearrangement uses TRBV15 and TRBJ2-2, with 11 nucleotides matching TRBD2. Germline-derived CDR1 and CDR2 are LNHNV and YYDKDF (reference sequence). With V trimmed by 0 bases and J by 6 bases, 3 bases remained unmatched. The CDR3 totals 16 residues. The CDR3 DNA follows: TGTGCCACCAGCAGAGATCAACTAGCGGGAGCCGGGGAGCTGTTTTTT. It is translated as CATSRDQLAGAGELFF. The full variable domain, its missing parts supplied by reference TRBV15 and TRBJ2-2, is DAMVIQNPRYQVTQFGKPVTLSCSQTLNHNVMYWYQQKSSQAPKLLFHYYDKDFNNEADTPDNFQSRRPNTSFCFLDIRSPGLGDTAMYLCATSRDQLAGAGELFFGEGSRLTVL.

In this sample, this clonotype turned up a few times. The J gene is TRBJ1-2, the V gene TRBV29-1; D unclear. The CDR3 consists of 14 residues. V gave up 5 bases and J gave up 2 bases, with 15 bases separating them. Germline CDR1 SQVTM, CDR2 ANQGSEA. This CDR3 is CSVTSSVGNYGYTF. As DNA, the CDR3 is TGCAGCGTTACCTCGTCAGTCGGGAACTATGGCTACACCTTC. The whole variable domain, filled in from reference TRBV29-1 and TRBJ1-2, reads SAVISQKPSRDICQRGTSLTIQCQVDSQVTMMFWYRQQPGQSLTLIATANQGSEATYESGFVIDKFPISRPNLTFSTLTVSNMSPEDSSIYLCSVTSSVGNYGYTFGSGTRLTVV.

This clonotype was found a few times. This chain connects TRBV9 to TRBJ1-1, with D perhaps TRBD1 (5 bases). Trimming took 2 bases from V and 1 from J, leaving 12 bases between them. This CDR3 contains 15 residues. Looked up from germline, CDR1 is SGDLS and CDR2 is YYNGEE. The CDR3 DNA follows: TGTGCCAGCAGCGTGGGGACCATACCGAACACTGAAGCTTTCTTT. Amino acids: CASSVGTIPNTEAFF.